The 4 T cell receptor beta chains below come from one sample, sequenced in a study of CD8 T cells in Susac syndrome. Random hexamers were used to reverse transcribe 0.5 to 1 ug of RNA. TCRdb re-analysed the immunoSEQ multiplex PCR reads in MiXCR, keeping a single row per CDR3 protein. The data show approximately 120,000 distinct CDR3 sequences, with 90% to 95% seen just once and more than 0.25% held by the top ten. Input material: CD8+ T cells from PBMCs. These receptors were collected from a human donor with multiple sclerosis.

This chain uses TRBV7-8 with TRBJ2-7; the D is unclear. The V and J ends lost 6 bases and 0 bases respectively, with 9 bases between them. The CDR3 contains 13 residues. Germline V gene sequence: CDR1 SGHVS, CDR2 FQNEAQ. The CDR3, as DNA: TGTGCCAGCAGTGTCGATATCTCCTACGAGCAGTACTTC. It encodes CASSVDISYEQYF.

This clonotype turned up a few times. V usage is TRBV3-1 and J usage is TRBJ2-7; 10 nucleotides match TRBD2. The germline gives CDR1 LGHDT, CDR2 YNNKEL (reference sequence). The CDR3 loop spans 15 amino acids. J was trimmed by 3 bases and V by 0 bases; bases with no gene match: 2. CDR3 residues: CASSQEGLAFYEQYF. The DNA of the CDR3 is TGTGCCAGCAGCCAAGAGGGACTAGCGTTCTACGAGCAGTACTTC.

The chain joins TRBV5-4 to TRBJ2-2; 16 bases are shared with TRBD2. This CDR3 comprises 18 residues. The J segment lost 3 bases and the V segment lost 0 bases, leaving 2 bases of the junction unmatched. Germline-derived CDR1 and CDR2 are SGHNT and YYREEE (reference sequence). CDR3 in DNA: TGTGCCAGCAGCTTGGCCGGGACTAGCGGGGGGGACACCGGGGAGCTGTTTTTT. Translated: CASSLAGTSGGDTGELFF.

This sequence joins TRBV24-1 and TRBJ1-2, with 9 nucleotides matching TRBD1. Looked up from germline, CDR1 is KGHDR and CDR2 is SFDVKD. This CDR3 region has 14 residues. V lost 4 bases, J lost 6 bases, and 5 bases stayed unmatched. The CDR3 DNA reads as TGTGCCACCAGTGACCTACAGGGGGCGGATGGCTACACCTTC. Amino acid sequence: CATSDLQGADGYTF.